Listed here are 29 T cell receptor beta chains from one sample, sequenced in a study of blood T cell repertoires in COVID-19 (TCRdb year 2020). Library method: the immunoSEQ multiplex PCR assay. TCRdb re-hosts the immuneACCESS table, in-frame sequences only. Its copies lack some clones; in the studies checked, an unresolved V gene accounts for under half of them, and the cause for the rest is not known. The sample data list over 200,000 clones, and 80% to 90% of these were observed just once. The leading ten clones occupy 2% to 3% of the sample. The sequenced sample was peripheral blood. These receptors came from a man aged 25-45 years with COVID-19, enrolled during active disease.

This rearrangement joins TRBV28 to TRBJ1-1; possible D gene TRBD1, 6 bases. Germline values: CDR1 MDHEN, CDR2 SYDVKM. Trimming stripped 8 bases from V and 1 base from J, with 14 bases between. The CDR3 length is 14 residues. CDR3 region: CASLSGAGNTEAFF. In nucleotides, the CDR3 is TGTGCCAGCCTCTCAGGGGCAGGGAACACTGAAGCTTTCTTT.

The chain is built from TRBV23-1 and TRBJ1-1; possibly TRBD1 for D (6 bases). TRBV23-1 is marked as an open reading frame, function uncertain. The CDR3 has 18 amino acids. Trimming pared 0 bases from V and 1 base from J, leaving 18 bases between. CDR3 nucleotides: TGCGCCAGCAGTCAATCTAACCCATCCACGGGACAGAACACTGAAGCTTTCTTT. This gives the protein CASSQSNPSTGQNTEAFF.

The rearrangement links TRBV6-5 to TRBJ2-1, with 13 bases matching TRBD2. The V gene's germline CDR1 is MNHEY and CDR2 SVGAGI. The CDR3 spans 16 residues. The J segment lost 3 bases and the V segment lost 2 bases, leaving 1 base of the junction unmatched. CDR3 in amino acids: CASSYGTSGDYNEQFF. For the CDR3, the DNA is TGTGCCAGCAGTTACGGGACTAGCGGGGACTACAATGAGCAGTTCTTC.

J is TRBJ1-1 and V is TRBV5-1; 7 bases agree with TRBD1. The CDR3 totals 19 residues. Germline CDR1 and CDR2: SGHRS and YFSETQ. V trimming: 1 base; J trimming: 1 base; junction bases outside the gene matches: 16. DNA for the CDR3: TGCGCCAGCAGCTTGTGGGATCTCAACAGGGGTGGGACGAACACTGAAGCTTTCTTT. As protein: CASSLWDLNRGGTNTEAFF.

A single count supports this clone. V is TRBV7-3 and J is TRBJ2-1; 11 nucleotides agree with TRBD2. The V gene's germline CDR1 is SGHTA and CDR2 FQGTGA. Unmatched junction bases numbered 7, after V lost 5 bases and J lost 7 bases. CDR3 length equals 15 residues. CDR3 nucleotides: TGTGCCAGCAGCCAGGGACTAGCGGAAAAAAATGAGCAGTTCTTC. This translates into CASSQGLAEKNEQFF.

The genes are TRBV4-1 and TRBJ2-2; the match to TRBD2 covers 12 bases. Germline V CDR1 and CDR2: MGHRA, YSYEKL. CDR3 size: 18 residues. V trimming: 7 bases; J trimming: 3 bases; junction bases outside the gene matches: 12. The CDR3 loop is CASTLGTGLAGYTGELFF. CDR3 nucleotides: TGCGCCAGCACCCTAGGGACGGGACTAGCGGGCTACACCGGGGAGCTGTTTTTT.

The rearrangement joins TRBV4-3 to TRBJ2-1; TRBD2 agrees at 11 bases. After removal of 4 bases from V and 2 bases from J, the junction contained 4 bases not matched to a gene. This CDR3 spans 16 amino acids. Germline V gene data show CDR1 as LGHNA and CDR2 as YSLEER. The CDR3 loop reads CASSRSSGRAYNEQFF. CDR3 in DNA: TGCGCCAGCAGCCGAAGTAGCGGGAGGGCCTACAATGAGCAGTTCTTC.

The rearrangement uses TRBV6-5 and TRBJ1-2, with TRBD1 matching over 8 bases. Per the germline V gene, CDR1 is MNHEY and CDR2 is SVGAGI. CDR3 length: 14 residues. Unmatched junction bases numbered 7, after V lost 6 bases and J lost 4 bases. This CDR3 is CASRTPGGSYGYTF. For the CDR3, the DNA is TGTGCCAGCAGAACCCCAGGGGGCAGCTATGGCTACACCTTC.

Written as DNA, the CDR3 is TGTGCCAGCTCACCCAGGGAATTGATGAACACTGAAGCTTTCTTT. Translating it yields CASSPRELMNTEAFF. The chain uses TRBV18 and TRBJ1-1, with a possible D match to TRBD1 (5 bases). This CDR3 has 15 residues. Germline V CDR1 and CDR2: KGHSH, LQKENI. V gave up 3 bases and J gave up 0 bases, with 11 bases separating them.

The chain recombines TRBV27 with TRBJ1-6; tentative D call: TRBD1 (5 bases). The CDR3 has 16 amino acids. The germline V gene has CDR1 MNHEY and CDR2 SMNVEV (reference sequence). The CDR3, as DNA: TGTGCTGCGCGGCAGGGTTCGGGCTCCTATAATTCACCCCTCCACTTT. Translating gives CAARQGSGSYNSPLHF.

The gene calls are TRBV27 and TRBJ1-5; no clear D. V lost 6 bases and J 3 bases, leaving 6 bases between the germline ends. CDR3 length equals 12 residues. Germline V lookup: CDR1 MNHEY, CDR2 SMNVEV (reference sequence). CDR3 in DNA: TGTGCCAGCAGAGAGTACAATCAGCCCCAGCATTTT. This gives the protein CASREYNQPQHF.

CDR3 DNA sequence: TGTGCCAGCAGGCGAAAGACTAGCGGGACTTACGAGCAGTACTTC. Translating gives CASRRKTSGTYEQYF. V is TRBV28 and J is TRBJ2-7; TRBD2 matches 11 bases. The CDR3 extends over 15 amino acids. V gave up 6 bases and J gave up 4 bases; unmatched junction bases: 8. Germline V lookup: CDR1 MDHEN, CDR2 SYDVKM.

This clone was detected once. The J gene is TRBJ2-1, the V gene TRBV3-1 (or the pseudogene TRBV3-2); TRBD2 aligns across 9 bases. This CDR3 contains 13 residues. CDR1 is LGHDT, CDR2 YNNKEL, per germline (reference sequence). V gave up 7 bases and J gave up 8 bases; unmatched junction bases: 6. The CDR3 region is CASTTSGLHEQFF. CDR3 nucleotides: TGTGCCAGCACGACTAGCGGCCTTCATGAGCAGTTCTTC.

The chain carries TRBV12-5 and TRBJ1-5; no clear D. Germline assignment: CDR1 LGHNT and CDR2 FRNRAP. The CDR3 runs to 17 residues. Trimming removed 10 bases from V and 6 bases from J, with 28 bases in between. The CDR3 DNA is TGTGCTACGGGTACGGCCATCCTCTCTGAGCGAGGTCAGCCCCAGCATTTT. The encoded protein is CATGTAILSERGQPQHF.

J is TRBJ2-7 and V is TRBV18; 10 nucleotides align to TRBD1. The CDR3 sequence is 16 residues long. The junction had 7 bases not matched to a gene; V was cut back by 2 bases and J by 3 bases. Germline CDR1 reads KGHSH; CDR2 reads LQKENI. CDR3 coding DNA: TGTGCCAGCTCACCATTCGGGACAGGGGCTCTCTACGAGCAGTACTTC. This translates into CASSPFGTGALYEQYF.

CDR3 DNA: TGTGCCAGCAGTTTATCACTAGCCAACTACGAGCAGTACTTC. Translating gives CASSLSLANYEQYF. The chain recombines TRBV27 with TRBJ2-7; possibly TRBD2 for D (6 bases). V lost 0 bases and J lost 3, with 9 bases in between. Germline loops: CDR1 MNHEY, CDR2 SMNVEV (reference sequence). The CDR3 has 14 amino acids.

This rearrangement joins TRBV4-2 to TRBJ1-1; D is perhaps TRBD1 (5 bases). V was trimmed by 2 bases and J by 6 bases, leaving 16 bases between them. The germline V gene has CDR1 LGHNA and CDR2 YNFKEQ. CDR3 length: 15 amino acids. Here the CDR3 DNA reads TGTGCCAGCAGCCAACCGCTGGCAGGGTATTCTGAAGCTTTCTTT. Protein sequence: CASSQPLAGYSEAFF.

This clone is a singleton in its sample. This chain connects TRBV9 to TRBJ2-7; D might be TRBD1 (6 bases). CDR3 size: 16 residues. Per the germline V gene, CDR1 is SGDLS and CDR2 is YYNGEE. Trimming stripped 0 bases from V and 2 bases from J, with 15 bases between. The DNA for the CDR3 is TGTGCCAGCAGCGTAGGGCAAGGACAGCCTCCCTACGAGCAGTACTTC. It translates to CASSVGQGQPPYEQYF. Filled out from reference TRBV9 and TRBJ2-7, the complete variable domain reads DSGVTQTPKHLITATGQRVTLRCSPRSGDLSVYWYQQSLDQGLQFLIQYYNGEERAKGNILERFSAQQFPDLHSELNLSSLELGDSALYFCASSVGQGQPPYEQYFGPGTRLTVT.

CDR3 bases: TGTGCCAGTAGTAGGGCAGGGGAATCCTATGGCTACACCTTC. As protein: CASSRAGESYGYTF. The chain uses TRBV19 and TRBJ1-2; D is possibly TRBD1 (6 bases). V gave up 4 bases and J gave up 4 bases, with 13 bases separating them. In germline, CDR1 is LNHDA, CDR2 SQIVND (reference sequence). There are 14 residues in the CDR3.

The chain is built from TRBV30 and TRBJ1-2; D is undetermined. The V end was cut by 7 bases, the J end by 0 bases, with 12 bases between. This CDR3 is 13 amino acids long. Germline V gives CDR1 GTSNPN, CDR2 SVGIG (reference sequence). The DNA for the CDR3 is TGTGCCTCTCCTAAGGGAGCTAACTATGGCTACACCTTC. Translated, it gives CASPKGANYGYTF.

The J gene is TRBJ2-7, the V gene TRBV7-2; D unclear. Germline lookup yields CDR1 SGHTA and CDR2 FQGNSA. The CDR3 sequence is 13 residues long. V lost 1 base to trimming and J lost 5 bases, with 9 bases between them. CDR3 sequence (DNA): TGTGCCAGCAGCTTAGAAGTCAGCGACGAGCAGTACTTC. Protein sequence: CASSLEVSDEQYF.

The chain joins TRBV29-1 to TRBJ2-3; a weak D match, TRBD2 (5 bases). There are 14 residues in the CDR3. The V end was cut by 2 bases, the J end by 3 bases, with 12 bases between. Germline CDR1 and CDR2: SQVTM and ANQGSEA. For the CDR3, the DNA is TGCAGCGTTGAACCGGGAATTGCAACAGATACGCAGTATTTT. Its protein product is CSVEPGIATDTQYF.

The chain couples TRBV11-2 to TRBJ2-3; 9 bases match TRBD2. Germline lookup yields CDR1 SGHAT and CDR2 FQNNGV. The CDR3 sequence is 17 residues long. The V and J ends lost 0 bases and 5 bases, in that order; junction bases with no gene match: 9. CDR3 in DNA: TGTGCCAGCAGCTTAGACGCCCAGCGGGGGGTTGAAGATACGCAGTATTTT. As protein: CASSLDAQRGVEDTQYF. Variable domain in full (rest from reference TRBV11-2 and TRBJ2-3): EAGVAQSPRYKIIEKRQSVAFWCNPISGHATLYWYQQILGQGPKLLIQFQNNGVVDDSQLPKDRFSAERLKGVDSTLKIQPAKLEDSAVYLCASSLDAQRGVEDTQYFGPGTRLTVL.

This chain connects TRBV18 to TRBJ2-1; 10 bases fit TRBD1. CDR1 and CDR2 from the germline V gene are KGHSH and LQKENI. The CDR3 is made up of 17 amino acids. The trim removed 3 bases at V and 5 bases at J, leaving 10 bases unmatched. The CDR3 region is CASSPSLRTGGNNEQFF. The CDR3 nucleotides read TGTGCCAGCTCACCCAGTCTAAGGACAGGGGGAAACAATGAGCAGTTCTTC.

The V and J genes are TRBV6-2 or TRBV6-3 and TRBJ2-1, with 14 bases that match TRBD2. With 5 bases clipped from V and 9 bases from J, the junction kept 15 bases outside the gene matches. This CDR3 has 18 amino acids. Per the germline V gene, CDR1 is MNHEY and CDR2 is SVGEGT. CDR3: CASSRRGLAGGTTSEQFF. The DNA of the CDR3 is TGTGCCAGCAGTCGCCGCGGACTAGCGGGAGGAACCACCAGTGAGCAGTTCTTC.

This clone was recorded many times. The chain combines TRBV5-4 with TRBJ2-7; D might be TRBD2 (6 bases). The V gene lost 3 bases and the J gene lost 3 bases, with 16 bases spanning the gap. CDR1 and CDR2 (germline): SGHNT, YYREEE (reference sequence). The CDR3 extends over 15 amino acids. CDR3 nucleotides: TGTGCCAGCAGCTCTAAGGGACTCTCTTTCTACGAGCAGTACTTC. It specifies CASSSKGLSFYEQYF.

V usage is TRBV5-4 and J usage is TRBJ1-1; D call uncertain. The germline V gene encodes CDR1 SGHNT and CDR2 YYREEE (reference sequence). This CDR3 spans 12 amino acids. Deletions cut 2 bases from V and 7 bases from J, with 9 bases between. The DNA of the CDR3 is TGTGCCAGCAGCTTATTTACAAGTGAAGCTTTCTTT. Translation gives CASSLFTSEAFF.

The chain is built from TRBV28 and TRBJ2-7; the D gene is possibly TRBD2 (5 bases). The germline CDR1 and CDR2 sequences are MDHEN and SYDVKM. The CDR3 length is 15 residues. V dropped 7 bases and J dropped 0 bases, with 16 bases sitting between them. CDR3 bases: TGTGCCAGCACCGAGGGTGCCCAAAGCTCCTACGAGCAGTACTTC. Translation gives CASTEGAQSSYEQYF.

The chain has TRBV11-2 and TRBJ1-4; 8 positions agree with TRBD1. The germline CDR1 and CDR2 sequences are SGHAT and FQNNGV. With V trimmed by 2 bases and J by 7 bases, 9 bases remained unmatched. The CDR3 has 16 amino acids. CDR3 nucleotide sequence: TGTGCCAGCAGCTTATACCTGACAGGGGAGGGTGAAAAACTGTTTTTT. Translating it yields CASSLYLTGEGEKLFF.